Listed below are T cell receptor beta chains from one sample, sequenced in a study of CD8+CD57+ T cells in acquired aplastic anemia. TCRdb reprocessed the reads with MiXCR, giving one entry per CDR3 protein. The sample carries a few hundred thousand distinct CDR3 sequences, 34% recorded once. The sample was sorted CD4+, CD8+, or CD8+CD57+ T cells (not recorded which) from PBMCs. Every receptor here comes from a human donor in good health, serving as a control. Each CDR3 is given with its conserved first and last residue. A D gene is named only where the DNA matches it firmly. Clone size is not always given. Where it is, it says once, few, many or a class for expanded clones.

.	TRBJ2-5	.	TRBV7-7	TGTGCTAGCAGCTTAGGGGGTATCCAAGAGACCCAGTACTTC	CASSLGGIQETQYF
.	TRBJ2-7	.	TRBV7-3	TGTGCCAGCAGCTCTGGACCCGTCTACGAGCAGTACTTC	CASSSGPVYEQYF
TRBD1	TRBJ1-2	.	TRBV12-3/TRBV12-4	TGTGCCAGCAGGTCAGGGGGCTTGCGAGGCTACACCTTC	CASRSGGLRGYTF
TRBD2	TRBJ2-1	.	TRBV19	TGTGCCAGTAGGGGGACTACCAATGAGCAGTTCTTC	CASRGTTNEQFF
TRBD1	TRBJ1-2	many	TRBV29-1	TGCAGCGTTTCTGGACAGGCCTATGGCTACACCTTC	CSVSGQAYGYTF
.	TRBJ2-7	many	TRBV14	TGTGCCAGCAGCCAGCCGGGACGGAGATACGAGCAGTACTTC	CASSQPGRRYEQYF
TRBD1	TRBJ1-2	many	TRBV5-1	TGCGCCAGCAGCAGGGGACAGGCAGACTATGGCTACACCTTC	CASSRGQADYGYTF
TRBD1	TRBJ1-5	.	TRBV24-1	TGTGCCACCAGTGATGCGGGACAGGGGGTTCAACCCCAGCATTTT	CATSDAGQGVQPQHF
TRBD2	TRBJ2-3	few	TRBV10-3	TGTGCCATCAGTGAGTCGAGCGGGAAAGGGGCGACAGATACGCAGTATTTT	CAISESSGKGATDTQYF
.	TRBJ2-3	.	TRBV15	TGTGCCACCAGCAGAGACAGAGCAGACACAGATACGCAGTATTTT	CATSRDRADTDTQYF
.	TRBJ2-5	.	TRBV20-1	TGCAGTGCGAGCGGAGCTAGCGTGGAGACCCAGTACTTC	CSASGASVETQYF
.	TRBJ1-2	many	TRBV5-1	TGCGCCAGCAGCTTCCTGAGTGATGGAGGTGGCTACACCTTC	CASSFLSDGGGYTF
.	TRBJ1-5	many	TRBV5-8	TGTGCCAGCAGCAAGGGACTGCGGGACAATCAGCCCCAGCATTTT	CASSKGLRDNQPQHF
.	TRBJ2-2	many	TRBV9	TGTGCCAGCAGCGTATTGTCTGGGGCATTGACCGGGGAGCTGTTTTTT	CASSVLSGALTGELFF
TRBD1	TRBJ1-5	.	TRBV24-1	TGTGCCACCAGTGACAGGGACAGGTCGGGACAGCCCCAGCATTTT	CATSDRDRSGQPQHF
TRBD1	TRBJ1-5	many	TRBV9	TGTGCCAGCAGTGGAGTCTCCGGGACAGGACATCAGCCCCAGCATTTT	CASSGVSGTGHQPQHF
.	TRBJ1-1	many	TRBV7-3	TGTGCCAGCAGCTTAAGAGGGTCAGCGAACACTGAAGCTTTCTTT	CASSLRGSANTEAFF
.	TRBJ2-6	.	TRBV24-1	TGTGCCACCAGTACGGGGGGGGCCAACGTCCTGACTTTC	CATSTGGANVLTF
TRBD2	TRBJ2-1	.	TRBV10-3	TGTGCCGTTTCCTCTAGCGGGGCGAGCTCCTACAATGAGCAGTTCTTC	CAVSSSGASSYNEQFF
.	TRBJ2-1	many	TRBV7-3	TGTGCCAGCAGCCTGAGCAGATACAATGAGCAGTTCTTC	CASSLSRYNEQFF
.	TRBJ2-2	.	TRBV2	TGTGCCAGCAGTGACAGGGGCTCCGGGGAGCTGTTTTTT	CASSDRGSGELFF
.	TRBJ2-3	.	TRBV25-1	TGTGCCAGCAGGAGTGGGGGACTCACGGCAGATACGCAGTATTTT	CASRSGGLTADTQYF
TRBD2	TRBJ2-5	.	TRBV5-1	TGCGCCAGCAGCGTTGATGTGACTAGCGGGGGGGCATGGGAGACCCAGTACTTC	CASSVDVTSGGAWETQYF
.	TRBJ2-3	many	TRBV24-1	TGTGCCACCAGTGATACCCAGGGGTCGGAGGATACGCAGTATTTT	CATSDTQGSEDTQYF
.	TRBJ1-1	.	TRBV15	TGTGCCACCAGCACAGAGGGCGAGAACACTGAAGCTTTCTTT	CATSTEGENTEAFF
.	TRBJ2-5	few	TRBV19	TGTGCCAGTAGTATTTCGGGGACCGAGGGGACCCAGTACTTC	CASSISGTEGTQYF
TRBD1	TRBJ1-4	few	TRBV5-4	TGTGCCAGCACAAAAGGGACAGGGGACGAAAAACTGTTTTTT	CASTKGTGDEKLFF
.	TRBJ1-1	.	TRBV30	TGTGCCTGGAGTGTACAGGCGAACACTGAAGCTTTCTTT	CAWSVQANTEAFF
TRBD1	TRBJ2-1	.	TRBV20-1	TGCAGTGCTAGGGACAGGGGATGGGAATACAATGAGCAGTTCTTC	CSARDRGWEYNEQFF
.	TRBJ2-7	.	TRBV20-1	TGCAGTGCTAGGGACTTCGAGGGCAGGGGAGGCGAGCAGTACTTC	CSARDFEGRGGEQYF
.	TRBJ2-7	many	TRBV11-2	TGTGCCAGCAGCTTAGGATTAGGGGGACCTGCCTACGAGCAGTACTTC	CASSLGLGGPAYEQYF
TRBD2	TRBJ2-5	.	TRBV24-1	TGCGCCAGCAGTAACAAGAGCGGGACCGAGACCCAGTACTTC	CASSNKSGTETQYF
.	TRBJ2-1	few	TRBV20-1	TGCAGTGCTAGAGGACTTGGCGCCAGCTCCTACAATGAGCAGTTCTTC	CSARGLGASSYNEQFF
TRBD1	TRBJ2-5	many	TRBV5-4	TGTGCCAGCAGCTCACAGGGGGAAGAGACCCAGTACTTC	CASSSQGEETQYF
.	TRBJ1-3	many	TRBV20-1	TGCAGTGCCGAAAAAGGACAGGGAAACACCATATATTTT	CSAEKGQGNTIYF
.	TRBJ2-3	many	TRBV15	TGTGCCACCAGCAGAGATACCAGCCCCACAGATACGCAGTATTTT	CATSRDTSPTDTQYF
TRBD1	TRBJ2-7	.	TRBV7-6	TGTGCCAGCAGCTGGACAGGGCCGCAGAAGGAGCAGTACTTC	CASSWTGPQKEQYF
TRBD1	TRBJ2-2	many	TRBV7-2	TGTGCCAGTCTTGTGACAGGGACGAACACCGGGGAGCTGTTTTTT	CASLVTGTNTGELFF
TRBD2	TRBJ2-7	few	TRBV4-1	TGCGCCAGCAGCCAAGATCCATCCAGCGGGAGTAAACCCTACGAGCAGTACTTC	CASSQDPSSGSKPYEQYF
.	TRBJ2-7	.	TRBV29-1	TGCAGCGTTGGACGGGGCTACTACGAGCAGTACTTC	CSVGRGYYEQYF
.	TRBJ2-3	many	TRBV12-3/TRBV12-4	TGTGCCAGCAGGATCCCAGGGACAGATACGCAGTATTTT	CASRIPGTDTQYF
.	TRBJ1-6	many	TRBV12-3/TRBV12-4	TGTGCCAGCAGTTATGGGGGCGCAGAAAATTCACCCCTCCACTTT	CASSYGGAENSPLHF